Listed below are T cell receptor beta chains from one sample, sequenced in a study of T cells after yellow fever vaccination. In TCRdb, the 5' RACE reads were re-called with MiXCR into one record per CDR3 protein. The table shows more than 300,000 distinct CDR3 sequences, with around 10% occurring only once. The sample in question was CD4+ T cells sorted from PBMCs, obtained 45 days after the yellow fever booster vaccination. The receptors were gathered from a man between 18 and 35 years old who received the YFV17D yellow fever vaccine. CDR3s include the opening cysteine and the closing phenylalanine or tryptophan. D genes are given only for firm matches. Clone size is shown for a subset of rows, as once, few, many or a class of expanded clone.

>NA|TRBJ1-1|few|TRBV12-3/TRBV12-4
CASSLWSTEAFF
TGTGCCAGCAGTTTATGGAGCACTGAAGCTTTCTTT
>TRBD2|TRBJ2-1|few|TRBV9
CASSARAGGLNEQFF
TGTGCCAGCAGCGCACGAGCGGGGGGGCTCAATGAGCAGTTCTTC
>NA|TRBJ2-5|NA|TRBV2
CASSTGTGQETQYF
TGTGCCAGCAGCACCGGGACGGGCCAAGAGACCCAGTACTTC
>TRBD1|TRBJ1-4|NA|TRBV5-1
CASSLGRGFEKLFF
TGCGCCAGCAGCTTGGGCAGGGGGTTTGAAAAACTGTTTTTT
>TRBD2|TRBJ2-1|many|TRBV4-1
CASSHPSGRGGGFNEQFF
TGCGCCAGCAGCCACCCATCGGGGCGCGGGGGTGGGTTCAATGAGCAGTTCTTC
>TRBD2|TRBJ2-3|many|TRBV5-1
CASSSGGDTDTQYF
TGCGCCAGCTCCAGCGGGGGCGACACAGATACGCAGTATTTT
>TRBD1|TRBJ2-1|NA|TRBV28
CASSFSVWQGDNEQFF
TGTGCCAGCAGTTTTTCGGTTTGGCAGGGGGATAATGAGCAGTTCTTC
>NA|TRBJ1-6|few|TRBV7-9
CASSLGDGGNSPLHF
TGTGCCAGCAGCTTAGGGGACGGGGGAAATTCACCCCTCCACTTT
>NA|TRBJ1-4|few|TRBV4-2
CASSQGRTGRSFNEKLFF
TGTGCCAGCAGCCAAGGGCGGACGGGCCGCTCATTTAATGAAAAACTGTTTTTT
>NA|TRBJ2-6|few|TRBV11-1
CASSPWTSHRANVLTF
TGTGCCAGCAGCCCTTGGACTTCCCATAGGGCCAACGTCCTGACTTTC